This TCR beta chain came from a study of blood T cells in healthy people across ages. With 7 bases removed from V and 1 base from J, the gap between germline ends came to 21 bases. CDR3 length equals 17 residues. It was with a sample-barcoded 5' primer and a J-beta primer mix that a second PCR of roughly 7 to 12 cycles was run. TCRdb fed the 5' RACE reads into MiXCR, producing one record per CDR3 protein. The sample holds more than 1.4 million distinct CDR3 sequences; around 42% are singletons and the top ten take 7% to 9.5%. Study results and limitations: Older age coincided with a roughly linear decline in TCR beta diversity per million T cells.

Regarding this clonotype: Its antigen is unknown.

The sequence derives from a woman between 18 and 29 years old in good health. The chain links TRBV12-3 or TRBV12-4 to TRBJ2-3; TRBD1 or TRBD2 may be the D gene (6 bases each). Sample: blood. This CDR3 is CASKDLIRGLGTDTQYF. CDR3 nucleotide sequence: TGTGCCAGCAAAGATTTGATCCGGGGGCTGGGCACAGATACGCAGTATTTT.